These 12 T cell receptor beta chains were sequenced from one sample in a study of T cell repertoires in cytomegalovirus infection. One entry per CDR3 protein results from TCRdb running MiXCR on the reads. Here the sample spans about 150,000 distinct CDR3 sequences, about a quarter being singletons. Sequencing was carried out using PBMCs. These receptors all stem from a human donor in good health (CMV status not recorded). Some clones in this sample may be carry-over from other donors' samples.

CDR3 sequence: CASSLGGQLYGYTF. As DNA, the CDR3 is TGTGCCAGCAGTTTAGGCGGACAGTTATATGGCTACACCTTC. The chain couples TRBV12-3 or TRBV12-4 to TRBJ1-2; maybe TRBD1 (6 bases). The CDR3 contains 14 residues. Trimming took 1 base from V and 5 from J, leaving 11 bases between them.

The chain carries TRBV5-6 and TRBJ1-1; D may be TRBD1 (5 bases). Looked up from germline, CDR1 is SGHDT and CDR2 is YYEEEE. The CDR3 has 15 residues. V was shortened by 4 bases and J by 0 bases, with 13 bases between the two germline ends. The CDR3 spells CASSLRSTVNTEAFF. In DNA form, the CDR3 reads TGTGCCAGCAGCCTAAGGTCGACAGTGAACACTGAAGCTTTCTTT.

This chain connects TRBV7-3 to TRBJ2-2; D is undetermined. Trimming stripped 6 bases from V and 4 bases from J, with 6 bases between. The V gene's germline CDR1 is SGHTA and CDR2 FQGTGA. There are 12 residues in the CDR3. In DNA, the CDR3 is TGTGCCAGCAGATCAGCCACCGGGGAGCTGTTTTTT. Translating it yields CASRSATGELFF.

This clonotype was recorded a few times. The rearrangement uses TRBV19 and TRBJ2-1, with 8 bases fitting TRBD2. The ends lost 7 bases at V and 5 bases at J; junction bases unmatched: 13. Germline lookup yields CDR1 LNHDA and CDR2 SQIVND (reference sequence). The CDR3 sequence is 16 residues long. CDR3 sequence (DNA): TGTGCCAGTATTATTGACAGCGGGAGAGCCAACAATGAGCAGTTCTTC. The encoded protein is CASIIDSGRANNEQFF.

This clonotype has a count of ten or more. CDR3 in amino acids: CASSLQQGGYGYTF. The CDR3, as DNA: TGTGCCAGCAGCTTGCAACAGGGAGGGTATGGCTACACCTTC. This chain joins TRBV7-2 and TRBJ1-2; possible D gene TRBD1, 6 bases. In germline, CDR1 is SGHTA, CDR2 FQGNSA. V shed 3 bases and J shed 5 bases, with 13 bases lying between them. The CDR3 sequence is 14 residues long.

The chain is built from TRBV4-2 and TRBJ1-1; 9 nucleotides match TRBD1. From germline, CDR1 is LGHNA and CDR2 YNFKEQ. CDR3 size: 16 residues. The ends lost 0 bases at V and 0 bases at J; junction bases unmatched: 2. The CDR3 region is CASSQEGQGVNTEAFF. CDR3 in DNA: TGTGCCAGCAGCCAAGAGGGACAGGGTGTGAACACTGAAGCTTTCTTT.

This clonotype was seen at least ten times. The V gene is TRBV20-1, the J gene TRBJ2-5, with 7 bases that match TRBD2. J gave up 2 bases and V 5 bases, and 11 bases lay outside the gene matches. The CDR3 spans 15 residues. In germline, CDR1 is DFQATT, CDR2 SNEGSKA (reference sequence). This chain's CDR3 is CSAATGGRNQETQYF. Written as DNA, the CDR3 is TGCAGTGCTGCCACGGGGGGAAGGAATCAAGAGACCCAGTACTTC.

This clonotype was seen a few times. V usage is TRBV27 and J usage is TRBJ2-3; D is perhaps TRBD1 (8 bases). In germline, CDR1 is MNHEY, CDR2 SMNVEV (reference sequence). The CDR3 has 17 amino acids. V dropped 5 bases and J dropped 8 bases, with 26 bases sitting between them. The CDR3 region is CASSIKGQGAGWGTQYF. CDR3 sequence (DNA): TGTGCCAGCAGTATCAAAGGACAGGGAGCGGGGTGGGGTACGCAGTATTTT.

V gene TRBV7-2 combines with J gene TRBJ1-1; D not certain. Looked up from germline, CDR1 is SGHTA and CDR2 is FQGNSA. The CDR3 totals 15 residues. V lost 1 base and J lost 1, with 10 bases in between. As DNA, the CDR3 is TGTGCCAGCAGCTTAGACCCAGCTAAGAACACTGAAGCTTTCTTT. It is translated as CASSLDPAKNTEAFF. Full variable domain (missing parts from reference TRBV7-2 and TRBJ1-1): GAGVSQSPSNKVTEKGKDVELRCDPISGHTALYWYRQSLGQGLEFLIYFQGNSAPDKSGLPSDRFSAERTGGSVSTLTIQRTQQEDSAVYLCASSLDPAKNTEAFFGQGTRLTVV.

The V and J genes are TRBV28 and TRBJ2-1; the match to TRBD2 covers 10 bases. The trim removed 8 bases at V and 8 bases at J, leaving 6 bases unmatched. CDR1 and CDR2 (germline): MDHEN, SYDVKM. The CDR3 is made up of 13 amino acids. This CDR3 is CASRTGLAYEQFF. As DNA, the CDR3 is TGTGCCAGCCGAACGGGACTAGCGTATGAGCAGTTCTTC. Combining the CDR3 with reference TRBV28 and TRBJ2-1 gives the whole variable domain DVKVTQSSRYLVKRTGEKVFLECVQDMDHENMFWYRQDPGLGLRLIYFSYDVKMKEKGDIPEGYSVSREKKERFSLILESASTNQTSMYLCASRTGLAYEQFFGPGTRLTVL.

This clonotype was found many times. The rearrangement joins TRBV28 to TRBJ2-7; 10 bases are a match to TRBD1. This CDR3 spans 15 amino acids. V dropped 7 bases and J dropped 3; count of bases not matched to a gene: 9. CDR1 is MDHEN, CDR2 SYDVKM, per germline. The CDR3 DNA sequence: TGTGCCAGCACCCTACTCGGGACAGGGGTCTACGAGCAGTACTTC. This sequence encodes CASTLLGTGVYEQYF.

The chain carries TRBV11-2 and TRBJ2-1; tentative D call: TRBD2 (5 bases). Germline assignment: CDR1 SGHAT and CDR2 FQNNGV. The V end was cut by 3 bases, the J end by 5 bases, with 8 bases between. This CDR3 contains 13 residues. The CDR3 here is CASSFEGNNEQFF. The CDR3 DNA follows: TGTGCCAGCAGCTTCGAGGGAAACAATGAGCAGTTCTTC.